One and the same sample provided the 22 T cell receptor beta chains below, sequenced in a study of T cell responses to AZD1222 COVID-19 vaccine. Profiled with immunoSEQ multiplex PCR; TCRdb holds only in-frame clones, not every one. Here the sample spans tens of thousands of clones, 75% to 85% being singletons. The sample in question was peripheral blood, obtained on day 0 of AZD1222 vaccination. Receptors originate from an adult in good health.

The J gene is TRBJ1-2, the V gene TRBV2, with D tentatively TRBD1 (5 bases). Germline assignment: CDR1 SNHLY and CDR2 FYNNEI. V was pared by 3 bases and J by 4 bases, with 9 bases between. This CDR3 region has 13 residues. Here the CDR3 DNA reads TGTGCCAGCAGTGAGACAGCCTCCTATGGCTACACCTTC. It is translated as CASSETASYGYTF.

J is TRBJ2-7 and V is TRBV11-3; perhaps TRBD2 as D (5 bases). Germline V gene lookup returns CDR1 SGHNT and CDR2 YENEEA. The V end lost 3 bases, the J end lost 6 bases, and 12 bases lay between the germline ends. This CDR3 contains 13 residues. The CDR3 reads CASSFGVRGEQYF. In nucleotides, the CDR3 is TGTGCCAGCAGCTTCGGGGTTCGGGGCGAGCAGTACTTC.

The V gene is TRBV2, the J gene TRBJ1-2; TRBD1 is a possible D gene (6 bases). Looked up from germline, CDR1 is SNHLY and CDR2 is FYNNEI. The V gene lost 6 bases and the J gene lost 4 bases, with 12 bases spanning the gap. The CDR3 extends over 13 amino acids. The CDR3 sequence is CASRAQGSYGYTF. The CDR3 DNA is TGTGCCAGCAGAGCTCAGGGGAGCTATGGCTACACCTTC.

The chain recombines TRBV3-1 (or the pseudogene TRBV3-2) with TRBJ1-2; D is perhaps TRBD1 (5 bases). V gave up 3 bases and J gave up 4 bases, with 12 bases separating them. This CDR3 region has 14 residues. Germline CDR1 reads LGHDT; CDR2 reads YNNKEL (reference sequence). CDR3 DNA: TGTGCCAGCAGCCAGTCCACAGGCGTCTATGGCTACACCTTC. Translation gives CASSQSTGVYGYTF.

This chain uses TRBV7-9 with TRBJ2-7; 10 bases map to TRBD2. The ends lost 3 bases at V and 5 bases at J; junction bases unmatched: 4. The CDR3 has 14 residues. CDR1 is SEHNR, CDR2 FQNEAQ, per germline (reference sequence). The CDR3 bases are TGTGCCAGCAGCTTCGGGACTAGCGCGGACGAGCAGTACTTC. Its translation: CASSFGTSADEQYF.

The V and J genes are TRBV4-3 and TRBJ2-7; 9 bases are shared with TRBD2. Trimming at V came to 0 bases and at J to 3 bases, leaving 3 bases not matched to a gene. The CDR3 loop spans 15 amino acids. Germline CDR1 and CDR2: LGHNA and YSLEER. CDR3 sequence reads: CASSQEGTSSYEQYF. CDR3 nucleotide sequence: TGCGCCAGCAGCCAAGAAGGGACTAGCAGCTACGAGCAGTACTTC.

The chain combines TRBV6-4 with TRBJ2-2, with D possibly TRBD2 on 6 matching bases. This CDR3 is 15 amino acids long. The V end lost 0 bases, the J end lost 4 bases, and 9 bases lay between the germline ends. Germline CDR1 and CDR2: MRHNA and SNTAGT. As DNA, the CDR3 is TGTGCCAGCAGTGACTCGGTGGGGGGCACCGGGGAGCTGTTTTTT. Translation: CASSDSVGGTGELFF.

V usage is TRBV10-3 and J usage is TRBJ1-2; D gene unclear. Germline V lookup: CDR1 ENHRY, CDR2 SYGVKD. V was cut by 9 bases and J by 3 bases, with 8 bases left in between. The CDR3 totals 11 residues. CDR3 in DNA: TGTGCCATATCAGCGGACTATGGCTACACCTTC. Protein product: CAISADYGYTF.

The rearrangement links TRBV3-1 (or the pseudogene TRBV3-2) to TRBJ2-7, with TRBD1 identical over 9 bases. Trimming removed 6 bases from V and 3 bases from J; junction bases left unmatched: 6. The CDR3 has 14 amino acids. CDR1 LGHDT and CDR2 YNNKEL come from the germline V gene (reference sequence). This CDR3 reads CASRPTGQGYEQYF. DNA for the CDR3: TGTGCCAGCAGGCCTACGGGACAGGGCTACGAGCAGTACTTC.

The chain carries TRBV21-1 and TRBJ1-5. TRBV21-1 is marked as a pseudogene. CDR3 length: 18 residues. The DNA of the CDR3 is TGTGCCAGCAGCAAGCAACCGGGTCTTCCTTCTGGCAATCAGCCCCAGCATTTT. This encodes CASSKQPGLPSGNQPQHF.

The J gene is TRBJ1-3, the V gene TRBV7-8, with a weak D call TRBD1 (6 bases). Between the trimmed V and J ends, which lost 1 base and 4 bases, there was a span of 11 bases. Germline V CDR1 and CDR2: SGHVS, FQNEAQ. This CDR3 comprises 15 residues. In DNA form, the CDR3 reads TGTGCCAGCAGCTTAGTAAAGGGGGAAGGAAACACCATATATTTT. It translates to CASSLVKGEGNTIYF. The variable domain in full, with the rest retrieved from reference TRBV7-8 and TRBJ1-3, is GAGVSQSPRYKVAKRGQDVALRCDPISGHVSLFWYQQALGQGPEFLTYFQNEAQLDKSGLPSDRFFAERPEGSVSTLKIQRTQQEDSAVYLCASSLVKGEGNTIYFGEGSWLTVV.

V gene TRBV9 combines with J gene TRBJ2-1; no clear D gene. With 4 bases removed from V and 10 bases from J, the gap between germline ends came to 15 bases. The CDR3 runs to 13 residues. Per the germline V gene, CDR1 is SGDLS and CDR2 is YYNGEE. CDR3: CASSQFPPREQFF. CDR3 in DNA: TGTGCCAGCAGCCAATTTCCACCCAGGGAGCAGTTCTTC.

V gene TRBV5-6 combines with J gene TRBJ1-1; tentatively, D is TRBD1 (5 bases). The V gene's germline CDR1 is SGHDT and CDR2 YYEEEE. The CDR3 loop spans 13 amino acids. Trimming took off 4 bases at V and 3 bases at J, with 10 bases between the two ends. CDR3 region: CASSPDSYTEAFF. CDR3 coding DNA: TGTGCCAGCAGCCCCGACAGTTACACTGAAGCTTTCTTT.

This clone was counted once. V and J are TRBV10-3 and TRBJ2-7; tentative D call: TRBD1 (5 bases). Trimming shortened V by 4 bases and J by 3 bases, and 13 bases separated the two germline ends. Germline CDR1 and CDR2: ENHRY and SYGVKD. This CDR3 comprises 14 residues. As DNA, the CDR3 is TGTGCCATCAGTGTCCAGGGATTTGGCTACGAGCAGTACTTC. Protein product: CAISVQGFGYEQYF.

This chain links TRBV6-5 with TRBJ1-5; TRBD1 is a possible D gene (5 bases). Germline V gene data show CDR1 as MNHEY and CDR2 as SVGAGI. Trimming left V 6 bases short and J 6 bases short, with 12 bases between. The CDR3 has 13 amino acids. The chain's CDR3 is CASSWGDRQPQHF. The CDR3 DNA reads as TGTGCCAGCAGCTGGGGGGACCGTCAGCCCCAGCATTTT.

This chain links TRBV11-3 with TRBJ1-1; D not resolved. CDR1 and CDR2 from the germline V gene are SGHNT and YENEEA. Trimming stripped 5 bases from V and 3 bases from J, with 10 bases between. The CDR3 runs 13 residues. The CDR3 coding sequence is TGTGCCAGCAGCACCAACAGAGACACTGAAGCTTTCTTT. The encoded protein is CASSTNRDTEAFF.

This clone was seen a single time. The chain links TRBV3-1 (or the pseudogene TRBV3-2) to TRBJ2-7, with a possible D match to TRBD1 (6 bases). V lost 4 bases and J 2 bases, leaving 12 bases between the germline ends. Per the germline V gene, CDR1 is LGHDT and CDR2 is YNNKEL (reference sequence). CDR3 size: 14 residues. CDR3 sequence (DNA): TGTGCCAGCAGCCGTCTCGAGGGGGCCTACGAGCAGTACTTC. Translated: CASSRLEGAYEQYF.

The rearrangement links TRBV5-1 to TRBJ2-7, with D hard to call. This CDR3 has 11 residues. V dropped 5 bases and J dropped 0 bases, with 3 bases sitting between them. In germline, CDR1 is SGHRS, CDR2 YFSETQ. The CDR3 DNA is TGCGCCAGCAGTTTCTCCTACGAGCAGTACTTC. Encoded protein: CASSFSYEQYF.

This clone was detected a few times. The CDR3 loop is CASSHQGYYGYTF. CDR3 in DNA: TGTGCCAGCAGCCACCAGGGGTACTATGGCTACACCTTC. The V call is TRBV13, the J call TRBJ1-2, with D possibly TRBD1 on 6 matching bases. The CDR3 contains 13 residues. CDR1 and CDR2 from the germline V gene are PRHDT and FYEKMQ (reference sequence). Trimming left V 5 bases short and J 3 bases short, with 10 bases between. Full variable domain (remainder filled in from reference TRBV13 and TRBJ1-2): AAGVIQSPRHLIKEKRETATLKCYPIPRHDTVYWYQQGPGQDPQFLISFYEKMQSDKGSIPDRFSAQQFSDYHSELNMSSLELGDSALYFCASSHQGYYGYTFGSGTRLTVV.

The V call is TRBV11-3, the J call TRBJ1-2; 7 bases agree with TRBD1. V shed 1 base and J 4 bases; nucleotides not matched to a gene: 3. The CDR3 is 14 amino acids. Germline CDR1 reads SGHNT; CDR2 reads YENEEA. CDR3 bases: TGTGCCAGCAGCTTAGCAGGGGGGGCCTATGGCTACACCTTC. This translates into CASSLAGGAYGYTF.

The chain carries TRBV19 and TRBJ1-6; D gene uncertain. The ends were cut back, 9 bases at V and 3 bases at J, with 12 bases in the middle. This CDR3 contains 14 residues. CDR1 and CDR2 (germline): LNHDA, SQIVND (reference sequence). The CDR3 reads CASYGGNYNSPLHF. CDR3 bases: TGTGCCAGCTACGGAGGAAACTATAATTCACCCCTCCACTTT. The full variable domain, rest sourced from reference TRBV19 and TRBJ1-6, is DGGITQSPKYLFRKEGQNVTLSCEQNLNHDAMYWYRQDPGQGLRLIYYSQIVNDFQKGDIAEGYSVSREKKESFPLTVTSAQKNPTAFYLCASYGGNYNSPLHFGNGTRLTVT.

This chain links TRBV9 with TRBJ1-1, with D possibly being TRBD1 (6 bases). Per the germline V gene, CDR1 is SGDLS and CDR2 is YYNGEE. The V gene lost 6 bases and the J gene lost 7 bases, with 19 bases spanning the gap. The CDR3 has 14 amino acids. Written as DNA, the CDR3 is TGTGCCAGCACCTATAAAGGGGGTAGGGGTGAAGCTTTCTTT. This translates into CASTYKGGRGEAFF. Using reference TRBV9 and TRBJ1-1 for the parts outside the CDR3, the full variable domain is DSGVTQTPKHLITATGQRVTLRCSPRSGDLSVYWYQQSLDQGLQFLIQYYNGEERAKGNILERFSAQQFPDLHSELNLSSLELGDSALYFCASTYKGGRGEAFFGQGTRLTVV.